Shown below are 13 T cell receptor beta chains from a single sample sequenced in a study of shared T cell receptors in the human thymus. Assay used: immunoSEQ multiplex PCR; TCRdb lists only in-frame clones, some missing. Of hundreds of thousands of clones in the sample, roughly 90% were seen once. A further study also used this sample, focusing on human thymus T cells.

The sample consisted of thymocytes. The source of these receptors is a boy less than two years old with a congenital heart defect.

The chain has TRBV7-3 and TRBJ1-2; 8 bases map to TRBD1. Germline V lookup: CDR1 SGHTA, CDR2 FQGTGA. The CDR3 covers 17 residues. V lost 11 bases to trimming and J lost 3 bases; unmatched junction nucleotides: 20. CDR3 sequence reads: CAVEDRDRYGPYYGYTF. The CDR3 DNA reads TGTGCCGTAGAGGACCGGGACAGGTATGGGCCATACTATGGCTACACCTTC.

The chain recombines TRBV29-1 with TRBJ1-1, with TRBD1 matching over 8 bases. This CDR3 has 12 residues. Germline CDR1 SQVTM, CDR2 ANQGSEA. Trimming at V came to 2 bases and at J to 4 bases, leaving 0 bases not matched to a gene. The CDR3 DNA is TGCAGCGTTGAAACAGGGGGCACTGAAGCTTTCTTT. Its translation: CSVETGGTEAFF.

This clone came up once. This chain joins TRBV5-6 and TRBJ2-5; D is perhaps TRBD2 (5 bases). V was cut by 0 bases and J by 3 bases, with 6 bases left in between. The CDR3 has 13 amino acids. Germline lookup yields CDR1 SGHDT and CDR2 YYEEEE. The CDR3, as DNA: TGTGCCAGCAGCTTGGCGGGAAAAGAGACCCAGTACTTC. Protein: CASSLAGKETQYF.

The gene calls are TRBV30 and TRBJ2-1, with TRBD2 matching 14 bases. V lost 2 bases, J lost 2 bases, and 11 bases stayed unmatched. CDR1 is GTSNPN, CDR2 SVGIG, per germline (reference sequence). CDR3 length: 19 residues. DNA for the CDR3: TGTGCCTGGAGTACATCCGGGACTAGCGGGAGAGGCACCTACAATGAGCAGTTCTTC. Its protein is CAWSTSGTSGRGTYNEQFF.

The V and J genes are TRBV27 and TRBJ2-3; TRBD2 agrees at 9 bases. CDR1 is MNHEY, CDR2 SMNVEV, per germline (reference sequence). There are 14 residues in the CDR3. Trimming cost V 10 bases and J 0 bases; bases outside gene matches: 5. The CDR3 loop is CATRLAGSTDTQYF. CDR3 DNA sequence: TGTGCCACACGCCTAGCGGGAAGCACAGATACGCAGTATTTT.

The gene calls are TRBV5-1 and TRBJ2-1; possibly TRBD1 for D (5 bases). CDR1 is SGHRS and CDR2 is YFSETQ in the germline V gene. This CDR3 has 17 amino acids. With 0 bases removed from V and 0 bases from J, the gap between germline ends came to 13 bases. The CDR3 DNA is TGCGCCAGCAGCTTGGTCAGGGCAGTAGGCTCCTACAATGAGCAGTTCTTC. Protein product: CASSLVRAVGSYNEQFF.

This chain connects TRBV28 to TRBJ1-5; the D is unclear. Deletions cut 6 bases from V and 1 base from J, with 16 bases between. Germline CDR1 is MDHEN and CDR2 is SYDVKM. The CDR3 has 16 amino acids. In DNA form, the CDR3 reads TGTGCCAGCAGCTTTTCCGAGGAGGTCAGCAATCAGCCCCAGCATTTT. Protein product: CASSFSEEVSNQPQHF.

The chain carries TRBV27 and TRBJ2-3; a possible D gene is TRBD2 (5 bases). This CDR3 contains 13 residues. The germline V gene encodes CDR1 MNHEY and CDR2 SMNVEV (reference sequence). V was shortened by 8 bases and J by 5 bases, with 14 bases between the two germline ends. CDR3 residues: CASGTGNQDTQYF. The DNA of the CDR3 is TGTGCCAGCGGAACGGGAAATCAAGATACGCAGTATTTT.

This clone was seen more than once but under ten times. The chain has TRBV27 and TRBJ2-2; D is unresolved. V gave up 3 bases and J gave up 8 bases, with 7 bases separating them. Germline V gene lookup returns CDR1 MNHEY and CDR2 SMNVEV (reference sequence). The CDR3 loop spans 12 amino acids. The CDR3 protein is CASSLFGGELFF. As DNA, the CDR3 is TGTGCCAGCAGTTTGTTCGGGGGGGAGCTGTTTTTT.

The chain combines TRBV28 with TRBJ1-2; no reliable D call. Per the germline V gene, CDR1 is MDHEN and CDR2 is SYDVKM. V lost 6 bases, J lost 5 bases, and 16 bases lay in between. The CDR3 contains 14 residues. The CDR3 here is CASSHLSFEYGYTF. DNA for the CDR3: TGTGCCAGCAGCCACCTTAGCTTTGAGTATGGCTACACCTTC.

The chain combines TRBV7-6 with TRBJ2-7; a weak D match, TRBD2 (6 bases). V was clipped by 6 bases and J by 5 bases, with 20 bases between them. The CDR3 runs to 15 residues. Per germline, CDR1 SGHVS and CDR2 FNYEAQ. The CDR3 sequence: CASSRFGRELDEQYF. DNA for the CDR3: TGTGCCAGCAGTCGATTCGGGCGGGAACTGGACGAGCAGTACTTC.

V is TRBV27 and J is TRBJ1-1; 8 bases align to TRBD1. Trimming at V came to 6 bases and at J to 3 bases, leaving 3 bases not matched to a gene. The CDR3 totals 13 residues. From germline, CDR1 is MNHEY and CDR2 SMNVEV (reference sequence). The CDR3 spells CASRSRGHTEAFF. CDR3 nucleotides: TGTGCCAGCAGATCCAGGGGGCACACTGAAGCTTTCTTT.

This rearrangement joins TRBV5-6 to TRBJ2-1; 8 bases line up with TRBD2. Per germline, CDR1 SGHDT and CDR2 YYEEEE. There are 15 residues in the CDR3. V gave up 3 bases and J gave up 7 bases; unmatched junction bases: 9. This CDR3 is CASSSVGTRVNEQFF. For the CDR3, the DNA is TGTGCCAGCAGCTCCGTCGGGACTAGGGTTAATGAGCAGTTCTTC.